The 22 T cell receptor beta chains given below trace back to one sample, sequenced in a study of CD8+CD57+ T cells in acquired aplastic anemia. For CDR3 and TCR beta VDJ profiling, genomic DNA was the template used. TCRdb independently ran MiXCR on the reads; one entry per CDR3 protein. The sample lists under 350,000 distinct CDR3 sequences, 56% occurring once. The sequenced sample was sorted CD4+, CD8+, or CD8+CD57+ T cells (not recorded which) from PBMCs. Receptors were obtained from a human donor with severe aplastic anemia or a healthy control (not recorded which).

This clonotype was seen repeatedly, ten times or more. The chain couples TRBV6-2 or TRBV6-3 to TRBJ1-1; D call uncertain. Trimming took off 7 bases at V and 6 bases at J, with 15 bases between the two ends. This CDR3 comprises 13 residues. In germline, CDR1 is MNHEY, CDR2 SVGEGT. DNA for the CDR3: TGTGCCAGCAATAACGGGGAAAAACCTGAAGCTTTCTTT. Translation: CASNNGEKPEAFF.

Many counts were recorded for this clonotype. V usage is TRBV20-1 and J usage is TRBJ2-3; D ambiguous. Deletions cut 4 bases from V and 0 bases from J, with 5 bases between. Germline CDR1 reads DFQATT; CDR2 reads SNEGSKA (reference sequence). The CDR3 loop spans 12 amino acids. CDR3 sequence: CSAKVSTDTQYF. The CDR3 DNA follows: TGCAGTGCTAAGGTCAGCACAGATACGCAGTATTTT.

The chain combines TRBV14 with TRBJ1-1; TRBD1 matches 8 bases. The CDR3 consists of 14 residues. In germline, CDR1 is SGHDN, CDR2 FVKESK. The trim removed 9 bases at V and 1 base at J, leaving 7 bases unmatched. The CDR3: CARSRGLRNTEAFF. As DNA, the CDR3 is TGTGCCAGAAGCAGGGGGCTGAGGAACACTGAAGCTTTCTTT.

The genes are TRBV24-1 and TRBJ2-1; D call uncertain. The CDR3 consists of 13 residues. Trimming left V 5 bases short and J 1 base short, with 5 bases between. Germline values: CDR1 KGHDR, CDR2 SFDVKD. The CDR3: CATSVESYNEQFF. The DNA of the CDR3 is TGTGCCACCAGTGTAGAATCCTACAATGAGCAGTTCTTC.

V and J are TRBV7-2 and TRBJ2-1; D call uncertain. Trimming removed 8 bases from V and 12 bases from J, with 17 bases in between. Looked up from germline, CDR1 is SGHTA and CDR2 is FQGNSA. The CDR3 has 12 residues. In nucleotides, the CDR3 is TGTGCCAGCGGCCCGCCTTGGGGAATGCAGTTCTTC. This sequence encodes CASGPPWGMQFF. Combining the CDR3 with reference TRBV7-2 and TRBJ2-1 gives the whole variable domain GAGVSQSPSNKVTEKGKDVELRCDPISGHTALYWYRQSLGQGLEFLIYFQGNSAPDKSGLPSDRFSAERTGGSVSTLTIQRTQQEDSAVYLCASGPPWGMQFFGPGTRLTVL.

This clonotype was observed a single time. This chain links TRBV2 with TRBJ2-7; tentatively, D is TRBD2 (6 bases). TRBJ2-1 explains the end of the DNA better; the J call may be wrong. The CDR3 runs 13 residues. Per the germline V gene, CDR1 is SNHLY and CDR2 is FYNNEI. The CDR3 DNA follows: TGTGCCAGCAGTGAGGCGGGGCCGAATGAGCAGTTCTTC. Translation gives CASSEAGPNEQFF.

The table lists this clonotype with a count of one. A read error may explain this, as a much larger clone is one base away. The rearrangement uses TRBV27 and TRBJ2-3; D gene unclear. Germline values: CDR1 MNHEY, CDR2 SMNVEV (reference sequence). The V end was cut by 7 bases, the J end by 1 base, with 12 bases between. This CDR3 has 14 residues. The CDR3 DNA reads TGTGCCAGCACCCGTCGGGTGGGCACAGATACGCAGTATTTT. Residues: CASTRRVGTDTQYF.

The chain uses TRBV7-2 and TRBJ2-7; no firm D call. The germline CDR1 and CDR2 sequences are SGHTA and FQGNSA. This CDR3 has 12 amino acids. V was clipped by 5 bases and J by 7 bases, with 12 bases between them. CDR3 DNA: TGTGCCAGCAGCCCCTCCCGTCTAGAGCAGTACTTC. It is translated as CASSPSRLEQYF.

This rearrangement joins TRBV29-1 to TRBJ1-2; D gene unclear. CDR1 and CDR2 from the germline V gene are SQVTM and ANQGSEA. This CDR3 has 13 amino acids. The ends were cut back, 4 bases at V and 2 bases at J, with 11 bases in the middle. CDR3 residues: CSVGEDANYGYTF. The CDR3 DNA is TGCAGCGTTGGTGAGGACGCCAACTATGGCTACACCTTC.

The chain couples TRBV25-1 to TRBJ2-7; D may be TRBD1 or TRBD2 (6 bases each). Per the germline V gene, CDR1 is MGHDK and CDR2 is SYGVNS. The V end lost 5 bases, the J end lost 2 bases, and 19 bases lay between the germline ends. CDR3 size: 16 residues. In nucleotides, the CDR3 is TGTGCCAGCAGTACCCAAAGGAGGGACATTCCCTACGAGCAGTACTTC. Protein sequence: CASSTQRRDIPYEQYF.

The chain links TRBV7-9 to TRBJ1-2; no reliable D call. This CDR3 is 13 amino acids long. The V end lost 1 base, the J end lost 4 bases, and 7 bases lay between the germline ends. CDR1 and CDR2 (germline): SEHNR, FQNEAQ (reference sequence). The CDR3 reads CASSLGRAYGYTF. Written as DNA, the CDR3 is TGTGCCAGCAGCTTAGGGCGGGCCTATGGCTACACCTTC.

This clonotype has at least ten counts. The rearrangement uses TRBV13 and TRBJ2-1; 10 nucleotides agree with TRBD2. Losses at the gene ends were 2 bases for V and 5 bases for J; bases not matched to a gene: 3. Germline assignment: CDR1 PRHDT and CDR2 FYEKMQ (reference sequence). The length of the CDR3 is 15 residues. The CDR3 nucleotides are TGTGCCAGCAGCTTATGGACTAGCGGACACAATGAGCAGTTCTTC. Protein sequence: CASSLWTSGHNEQFF. The full variable domain, completed using reference TRBV13 and TRBJ2-1, is AAGVIQSPRHLIKEKRETATLKCYPIPRHDTVYWYQQGPGQDPQFLISFYEKMQSDKGSIPDRFSAQQFSDYHSELNMSSLELGDSALYFCASSLWTSGHNEQFFGPGTRLTVL.

This clonotype was observed at least ten times. J is TRBJ1-2 and V is TRBV15; 12 positions agree with TRBD1. This CDR3 is built from 16 residues. Germline lookup yields CDR1 LNHNV and CDR2 YYDKDF (reference sequence). V lost 0 bases and J lost 8; bases outside the gene matches: 7. This CDR3 is CATSRDAGDRGLGYTF. The CDR3 DNA is TGTGCCACCAGCAGAGATGCTGGGGACAGGGGGCTAGGCTACACCTTC.

This clonotype was observed a few times. J is TRBJ1-2 and V is TRBV2, with TRBD1 matching 8 bases. Per the germline V gene, CDR1 is SNHLY and CDR2 is FYNNEI. V was clipped by 4 bases and J by 6 bases; unmatched bases: 4. The CDR3 covers 13 residues. The CDR3 DNA sequence: TGTGCCAGCAGTGCCGACAGGGGACATGGCTACACCTTC. Encoded protein: CASSADRGHGYTF.

The chain recombines TRBV7-8 with TRBJ2-5; D may correspond to TRBD1 or TRBD2 (6 bases each). V was clipped by 2 bases and J by 1 base, with 20 bases between them. CDR3 length equals 18 residues. Germline CDR1 and CDR2: SGHVS and FQNEAQ. The CDR3 region is CASSLMRTTGGLQETQYF. The CDR3 DNA is TGTGCCAGCAGCTTAATGAGGACGACAGGAGGGCTCCAAGAGACCCAGTACTTC.

The table lists this clonotype with many counts. V gene TRBV24-1 combines with J gene TRBJ2-3; D is unresolved. Trimming left V 6 bases short and J 7 bases short, with 7 bases between. The length of the CDR3 is 11 residues. Germline V gene lookup returns CDR1 KGHDR and CDR2 SFDVKD. The CDR3 sequence: CATSTGNTQYF. CDR3 in DNA: TGTGCCACCAGTACCGGAAATACGCAGTATTTT.

This clonotype occurred a few times. A much more abundant neighbour one base away suggests this may be a read error. The V call is TRBV4-3, the J call TRBJ1-2; D call uncertain. This CDR3 comprises 15 residues. Germline CDR1 reads LGHNA; CDR2 reads YSLEER. CDR3 sequence reads: CASSQDPRTNYGYAF. The CDR3 nucleotides are TGCGCCAGCAGCCAAGACCCCAGGACTAACTATGGCTACGCCTTC.

This rearrangement joins TRBV2 to TRBJ1-5; D gene unclear. The ends were cut back, 4 bases at V and 4 bases at J, with 8 bases in the middle. The germline CDR1 and CDR2 sequences are SNHLY and FYNNEI. The CDR3 length is 13 residues. CDR3: CASSVGWNQPQHF. The CDR3 bases are TGTGCCAGCAGTGTGGGGTGGAATCAGCCCCAGCATTTT.

This clonotype was seen once. The chain links TRBV7-9 to TRBJ1-6; no reliable D call. The V gene's germline CDR1 is SEHNR and CDR2 FQNEAQ (reference sequence). Trimming removed 1 base from V and 10 bases from J, with 11 bases in between. There are 14 residues in the CDR3. This CDR3 is CASSLVGSGSPLHF. Written as DNA, the CDR3 is TGTGCCAGCAGCTTAGTTGGGTCGGGGTCACCCCTCCACTTT.

This chain connects TRBV3-2 to TRBJ1-3; TRBD1 was called by the table and not checked on the DNA. TRBV3-2 has pseudogene status. There are 16 residues in the CDR3. In nucleotides, the CDR3 is TGTGCCAGCAGCCAAGATGGGCAGGGGGCTGGAAACACCATATATTTT. Translated: CASSQDGQGAGNTIYF.

The V gene is TRBV7-2, the J gene TRBJ2-7; 7 bases fit TRBD1. V lost 4 bases, J lost 3 bases, and 6 bases stayed unmatched. The CDR3 is 14 amino acids. Germline V gene data show CDR1 as SGHTA and CDR2 as FQGNSA. The CDR3, as DNA: TGTGCCAGCAGCTCGGGACAGCATGTCTACGAGCAGTACTTC. As protein: CASSSGQHVYEQYF.

V usage is TRBV7-6 and J usage is TRBJ1-2; a possible D gene is TRBD1 (5 bases). CDR1 is SGHVS, CDR2 FNYEAQ, per germline. The CDR3 extends over 15 amino acids. V was cut by 5 bases and J by 8 bases, with 21 bases left in between. CDR3 sequence reads: CASSPMRDPDKGYTF. CDR3 DNA: TGTGCCAGCAGCCCGATGAGGGACCCCGATAAGGGCTACACCTTC.